These T cell receptor beta chains were read from a single sample in a study of CD8+CD57+ T cells in acquired aplastic anemia. MiXCR was run by TCRdb on the reads, yielding one entry per CDR3 protein. The sample consists of around 200,000 distinct CDR3 sequences, approximately 48% of them appearing once. The specimen was sorted CD4+, CD8+, or CD8+CD57+ T cells (not recorded which) from PBMCs. These TCRs come from a human donor with aplastic anemia. Both conserved end residues are part of each CDR3. The D gene is left open where the match is weak. A clone size is listed for some rows: how often the clone was seen (once, few, many), or a class if it is expanded.

j_call d_call v_call clone_size cdr3_nt cdr3_aa
TRBJ2-2 . TRBV2 . TGTGCCAGCAGTGTACAAGGGGAGGGGGAGCTGTTTTTT CASSVQGEGELFF
TRBJ2-2 TRBD1 TRBV2 . TGTGCCAGCAGGGGACAGGCCCTCCGGGAGCTGTTTTTT CASRGQALRELFF
TRBJ1-1 . TRBV4-1 once TGCGCCAGCAGCCAATTATTTGCGATGAACACTGAAGCTTTCTTT CASSQLFAMNTEAFF
TRBJ2-3 . TRBV29-1 . TGCAGCGTTGAAGTTCAAGATTTGGATACGCAGTATTTT CSVEVQDLDTQYF
TRBJ1-1 . TRBV20-1 . TGCAGTGCTAGAGTTGGCGACGCTTTCTTT CSARVGDAFF
TRBJ2-3 TRBD2 TRBV9 many TGTGCCAGCAGCGTAGGGACTAGCGGAGCTAGCACAGATACGCAGTATTTT CASSVGTSGASTDTQYF
TRBJ2-1 TRBD1 TRBV14 many TGTGCCAGCAGCGGGACAGGGGGCTTCAATGAGCAGTTCTTC CASSGTGGFNEQFF
TRBJ2-1 TRBD2 TRBV29-1 many TGCAGCGTCCCCTTGATACTAGCGGGAGTAGGTGAGCAGTTCTTC CSVPLILAGVGEQFF
TRBJ1-2 TRBD1 TRBV4-1 many TGCGCCAGCAGCCAAGGTGGCAGGGGGCGCGTTGGCTACACCTTC CASSQGGRGRVGYTF
TRBJ2-3 . TRBV20-1 . TGCAGTGCCCGGACAGGGGAGGCGGGGGGGCAGTATTTT CSARTGEAGGQYF
TRBJ2-5 . TRBV5-1 many TGCGCCAGCCGGGGCAGGGTATCAGGGACCCAGTACTTC CASRGRVSGTQYF
TRBJ1-6 . TRBV6-5 many TGTGCCAGCAGGCAGGGGTTGAATTCACCCCTCCACTTT CASRQGLNSPLHF
TRBJ2-7 TRBD2 TRBV29-1 . TGCAGCGTTGCGCTACGACTAGCGGACTACGAGCAGTACTTC CSVALRLADYEQYF
TRBJ2-7 TRBD1 TRBV12-3/TRBV12-4 . TGTGCCAGCAGTCGCGACAGGGGACGTTCCTACGAGCAGTACTTC CASSRDRGRSYEQYF
TRBJ2-1 . TRBV19 . TGTGCCAGTAAGAGGGAGAACATCCTAAACAATGAGCAGTTCTTC CASKRENILNNEQFF
TRBJ2-2 . TRBV7-8 . TGTGCCAGCAGCTTAGCGCTCGGGGGAGACACCGGGGAGCTGTTTTTT CASSLALGGDTGELFF
TRBJ2-7 TRBD1 TRBV5-1 . TGCGCCAGCAGAATACAGGGGGCCCCATACGAGCAGTACTTC CASRIQGAPYEQYF
TRBJ2-7 . TRBV20-1 few TGCAGTGCTACACGAGACTCGCCGTGGGGGCACCCCACCTACGAGCAGTACTTC CSATRDSPWGHPTYEQYF
TRBJ1-5 . TRBV4-2 many TGTGCCAGCAGCCAAGATTCCGGGGGGGTGGGCAATCAGCCCCAGCATTTT CASSQDSGGVGNQPQHF
TRBJ1-6 TRBD1 TRBV20-1 many TGCAGTGCTAGAGCGAGGACAGGGGGCATCTCCTATAATTCACCCCTCCACTTT CSARARTGGISYNSPLHF
TRBJ2-1 TRBD2 TRBV25-1 . TGTGCCAGCAGTGATACATTACTAGCGGGAGAAGTAGATGAGCAGTTCTTC CASSDTLLAGEVDEQFF
TRBJ1-2 . TRBV2 . TGTGCCAGCAGTGACCGGGGAAGAGATAACTATGGCTACACCTTC CASSDRGRDNYGYTF
TRBJ1-1 . TRBV24-1 many TGTGCCACCAGTGATTTTAGGGGGAATGAAGCTTTCTTT CATSDFRGNEAFF
TRBJ1-1 . TRBV7-3 many TGTGCCAGCAGCTTATCACCAGGGGTCATGAACACTGAAGCTTTCTTT CASSLSPGVMNTEAFF
TRBJ1-6 . TRBV20-1 . TGCAGTGCTAAAAAGGTGGCAGGGCACTCACCCCTCCACTTT CSAKKVAGHSPLHF
TRBJ2-3 TRBD2 TRBV28 once TGTGCCAGCAGTAGCGGGGAAGGGGCAGATACGCAGTATTTT CASSSGEGADTQYF
TRBJ2-1 . TRBV29-1 . TGCAGCGTCAGGCCGGAGCCTGAGCAGTTCTTC CSVRPEPEQFF
TRBJ2-7 TRBD2 TRBV3-1 . TGTGCCAGCAGCCAAGGGGGGGGAACGAACTACGAGCAGTACTTC CASSQGGGTNYEQYF
TRBJ2-3 TRBD1 TRBV19 many TGTGCCAGTAGTATTGGGGACAGGTCTACAGATACGCAGTATTTT CASSIGDRSTDTQYF
TRBJ1-4 . TRBV10-3 . TGTGCCATCAGTGAGATGCCAGGTAACGGAAAACTGTTTTTT CAISEMPGNGKLFF
TRBJ2-7 TRBD2 TRBV7-9 few TGTGCCAGCACCCCTAGACTAGCGGGACCTTACGAGCAGTACTTC CASTPRLAGPYEQYF